One sample yielded the 4 T cell receptor beta chains listed below, sequenced in a study of blood T cell repertoires in COVID-19 (TCRdb year 2020). Receptor libraries were prepared by the immunoSEQ multiplex PCR assay. The clones in this table, taken by TCRdb from immuneACCESS, are in-frame only. Not every clone is retained; where verified, under half of the shortfall comes from an unresolved V gene, and the cause of the rest is unknown. Counted in this sample were some 670,000 clones; more than 80% of them appeared once. The biggest ten clones account for roughly 0.25% of the sample. Material for sequencing was peripheral blood. The receptors come from a young woman with acute or convalescent COVID-19.

The rearrangement joins TRBV27 to TRBJ2-3; 7 nucleotides match TRBD1. CDR1 and CDR2 (germline): MNHEY, SMNVEV (reference sequence). This CDR3 region has 15 residues. J gave up 1 base and V 2 bases, and 3 bases lay outside the gene matches. In nucleotides, the CDR3 is TGTGCCAGCAGTTTAATAGGGGGCGGCACAGATACGCAGTATTTT. This gives the protein CASSLIGGGTDTQYF.

V usage is TRBV7-2 and J usage is TRBJ1-4, with 7 bases lining up with TRBD1. CDR1 and CDR2 (germline): SGHTA, FQGNSA. With V trimmed by 5 bases and J by 10 bases, 16 bases remained unmatched. There are 16 residues in the CDR3. CDR3 sequence: CASSHDSGTAVRKLFF. The CDR3 DNA reads TGTGCCAGCAGCCACGACTCCGGGACAGCCGTGCGAAAACTGTTTTTT.

This chain uses TRBV6-6 with TRBJ1-5, with 9 bases fitting TRBD1. V gave up 4 bases and J gave up 3 bases; unmatched junction bases: 7. Germline CDR1 MNHNY, CDR2 SVGAGI (reference sequence). This CDR3 is built from 16 residues. The CDR3 nucleotides read TGTGCCAGCAGTTGGGATGGACAGGGGTTCAATCAGCCCCAGCATTTT. This encodes CASSWDGQGFNQPQHF.

V is TRBV4-3 and J is TRBJ2-6; 8 bases align to TRBD1. The CDR3 consists of 15 residues. CDR1 LGHNA and CDR2 YSLEER come from the germline V gene. With 3 bases clipped from V and 4 bases from J, the junction kept 2 bases outside the gene matches. The CDR3 here is CASSHRTGGANVLTF. The CDR3 nucleotides read TGCGCCAGCAGCCATCGGACAGGGGGGGCCAACGTCCTGACTTTC.